The TCR beta chain under discussion was sequenced for a study of blood T cell repertoires in COVID-19. Across the whole study: Samples taken during acute and convalescent COVID-19 were collected in the United States, Italy and Spain.

The table came from immunoSEQ multiplex PCR; TCRdb's copy has only in-frame clones and leaves some out. The sample includes 120,000 or so clones, roughly 77% of them seen just once. The V segment lost 6 bases and the J segment 0 bases; nucleotides outside the gene matches: 9. Per germline, CDR1 LNHDA and CDR2 SQIVND (reference sequence). The CDR3 runs to 17 residues. A few counts support this clone. The chain employs TRBV19 and TRBJ1-5; 9 bases match TRBD1. The origin of this receptor is a man between 60 and 70 years old with active or convalescent COVID-19. Sequenced: peripheral blood. CDR3 in amino acids: CASRTTGGGNSNQPQHF. The CDR3 nucleotides read TGTGCCAGTAGGACTACAGGGGGCGGGAATAGCAATCAGCCCCAGCATTTT.